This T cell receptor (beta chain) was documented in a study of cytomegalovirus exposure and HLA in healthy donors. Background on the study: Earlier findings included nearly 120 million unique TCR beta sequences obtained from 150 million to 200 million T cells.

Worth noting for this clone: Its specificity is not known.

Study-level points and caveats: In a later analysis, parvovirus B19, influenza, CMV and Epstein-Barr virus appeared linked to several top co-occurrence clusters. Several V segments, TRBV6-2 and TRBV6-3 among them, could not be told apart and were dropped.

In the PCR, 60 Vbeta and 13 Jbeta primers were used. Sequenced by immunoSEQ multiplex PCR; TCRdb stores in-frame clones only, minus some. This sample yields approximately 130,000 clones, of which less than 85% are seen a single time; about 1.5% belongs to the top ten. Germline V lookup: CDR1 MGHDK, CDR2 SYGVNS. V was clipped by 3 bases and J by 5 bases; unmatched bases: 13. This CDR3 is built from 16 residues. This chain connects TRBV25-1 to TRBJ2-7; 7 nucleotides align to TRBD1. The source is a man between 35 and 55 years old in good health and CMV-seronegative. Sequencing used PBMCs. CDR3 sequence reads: CASSEHTTGYFNEQYF. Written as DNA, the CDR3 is TGTGCCAGCAGTGAGCATACGACAGGGTATTTCAACGAGCAGTACTTC.